The 19 T cell receptor beta chains presented below share a single source sample, sequenced in a study of identical twins. A single record per CDR3 protein comes from TCRdb applying MiXCR to the 5' RACE reads. Of about 690,000 distinct CDR3 sequences detected, roughly 6% appear once; the ten largest clones hold 1.5% to 2%. What was sequenced was naive T cells sorted from blood. The receptors come from a man aged 18 to 29 in good health.

This clonotype came up many times. The genes are TRBV10-3 and TRBJ2-3, with a weak D call TRBD1 (6 bases). V dropped 2 bases and J dropped 3 bases, with 15 bases sitting between them. The germline gives CDR1 ENHRY, CDR2 SYGVKD. The CDR3 runs 16 residues. This chain's CDR3 is CAISEGNRVLTDTQYF. The CDR3 region has the DNA TGTGCCATCAGTGAGGGGAACAGGGTTTTAACAGATACGCAGTATTTT.

This clonotype was counted many times. The rearrangement links TRBV29-1 to TRBJ2-1; the D call may be TRBD1 or TRBD2 (5 bases each). This CDR3 contains 15 residues. The germline V gene has CDR1 SQVTM and CDR2 ANQGSEA. V was cut by 6 bases and J by 7 bases, with 22 bases left in between. CDR3 coding DNA: TGCAGCGTCGATATCGTCCGAAGGGGCGGGAATGAGCAGTTCTTC. Residues: CSVDIVRRGGNEQFF.

The V call is TRBV5-5, the J call TRBJ2-5; tentative D call: TRBD1 (6 bases). CDR3 length: 14 amino acids. Trimming cost V 5 bases and J 5 bases, with 16 bases left between them. Looked up from germline, CDR1 is SGHKS and CDR2 is YYEKEE (reference sequence). The CDR3 spells CASRGHRAQETQYF. CDR3 bases: TGTGCCAGCAGGGGACACAGGGCCCAGGAGACCCAGTACTTC. The full variable domain, completed using reference TRBV5-5 and TRBJ2-5, is DAGVTQSPTHLIKTRGQQVTLRCSPISGHKSVSWYQQVLGQGPQFIFQYYEKEERGRGNFPDRFSARQFPNYSSELNVNALLLGDSALYLCASRGHRAQETQYFGPGTRLLVL.

The chain has TRBV11-2 and TRBJ2-7; D gene uncertain. Trimming shortened V by 1 base and J by 6 bases, and 16 bases separated the two germline ends. The CDR3 covers 15 residues. CDR1 is SGHAT, CDR2 FQNNGV, per germline. Written as DNA, the CDR3 is TGTGCCAGCAGCTTAGGAGCTCCTACGAAGGCCGAGCAGTACGTC. This encodes CASSLGAPTKAEQYV.

The chain joins TRBV12-3 or TRBV12-4 to TRBJ2-7; D uncertain. V was trimmed by 4 bases and J by 3 bases, leaving 10 bases between them. CDR3 length equals 13 residues. CDR3 protein: CASSSSLYYEQYF. The DNA for the CDR3 is TGTGCCAGCAGTTCGAGCCTGTACTACGAGCAGTACTTC.

In its sample, this clonotype was seen a few times. This chain links TRBV24-1 with TRBJ2-3, with 8 bases aligning to TRBD2. The germline V gene encodes CDR1 KGHDR and CDR2 SFDVKD. The junction had 6 bases not matched to a gene; V was cut back by 5 bases and J by 3 bases. The CDR3 covers 15 residues. The CDR3, as DNA: TGTGCCACCAGTGGGACTAGCCCCTCGACAGATACGCAGTATTTT. Amino acids: CATSGTSPSTDTQYF.

This clonotype has ten or more counts. J is TRBJ2-1 and V is TRBV28; 12 bases match TRBD2. The CDR3 loop spans 18 amino acids. CDR1 and CDR2 from the germline V gene are MDHEN and SYDVKM. The V gene end was trimmed by 6 bases and the J gene end by 5 bases; junction bases not matched to a gene: 14. CDR3 sequence: CASSPLTLAGGPDNEQFF. The CDR3, as DNA: TGTGCCAGCAGCCCACTCACCCTAGCGGGAGGGCCAGACAATGAGCAGTTCTTC.

This clonotype was found many times. The chain recombines TRBV12-3 or TRBV12-4 with TRBJ1-5; TRBD1 matches at 12 bases. V lost 9 bases to trimming and J lost 4 bases; unmatched junction nucleotides: 7. This CDR3 contains 15 residues. The CDR3 loop is CASSPGQGANQPQHF. Here the CDR3 DNA reads TGTGCCAGTTCTCCGGGACAGGGGGCAAATCAGCCCCAGCATTTT.

In its sample, this clonotype was seen many times. The chain employs TRBV25-1 and TRBJ2-7; D is unclear. The CDR3 runs 13 residues. Per germline, CDR1 MGHDK and CDR2 SYGVNS. Trimming pared 1 base from V and 3 bases from J, leaving 7 bases between. CDR3 DNA: TGTGCCAGCAGTGAATCGCCTAGCTACGAGCAGTACTTC. Its protein product is CASSESPSYEQYF.

This clonotype showed up just a few times. The chain employs TRBV12-5 and TRBJ2-7; tentative D call: TRBD2 (5 bases). Per the germline V gene, CDR1 is LGHNT and CDR2 is FRNRAP. This CDR3 has 15 amino acids. Trimming stripped 6 bases from V and 0 bases from J, with 15 bases between. The CDR3 loop is CASGAWETSSYEQYV. The DNA of the CDR3 is TGTGCTAGTGGCGCCTGGGAGACGAGCTCCTACGAGCAGTACGTC.

This clonotype was recorded many times. One end of the junction does not line up with germline, which may come from a read error. The chain uses TRBV7-2 and TRBJ2-3, with unresolved D. This CDR3 contains 13 residues. The germline CDR1 and CDR2 sequences are SGHTA and FQGNSA. The CDR3 region has the DNA TGTGCCAGCAGTTTAGGCTTGGCAGATACGCAGTATTTT. Its translation is CASSLGLADTQYF. Full variable domain (missing parts from reference TRBV7-2 and TRBJ2-3): GAGVSQSPSNKVTEKGKDVELRCDPISGHTALYWYRQSLGQGLEFLIYFQGNSAPDKSGLPSDRFSAERTGGSVSTLTIQRTQQEDSAVYLCASSLGLADTQYFGPGTRLTVL.

The chain uses TRBV7-2 and TRBJ1-1, with D unclear. The V and J ends lost 5 bases and 4 bases respectively, with 8 bases between them. The CDR3 sequence is 12 residues long. The germline CDR1 and CDR2 sequences are SGHTA and FQGNSA. The CDR3: CASSSRFTEAFF. CDR3 DNA: TGTGCCAGCAGCAGTCGCTTCACTGAAGCTTTCTTT.

This clonotype was detected ten times or more. The chain recombines TRBV9 with TRBJ2-3; 10 bases line up with TRBD2. This CDR3 spans 14 amino acids. Germline lookup yields CDR1 SGDLS and CDR2 YYNGEE. Trimming removed 3 bases from V and 5 bases from J; junction bases left unmatched: 3. CDR3 residues: CASSATSGLDTQYF. CDR3 sequence (DNA): TGTGCCAGCAGCGCGACTAGCGGGCTAGATACGCAGTATTTT.

This clonotype was counted ten times or more. The chain links TRBV5-8 to TRBJ2-1, with no clear D. CDR3 length: 12 residues. Trimming stripped 3 bases from V and 8 bases from J, with 9 bases between. Germline CDR1 is SGHTS and CDR2 is YDEGEE. CDR3 nucleotides: TGTGCCAGCAGCTCGGTGGGTGATGAGCAGTTCTTC. It is translated as CASSSVGDEQFF.

The rearrangement uses TRBV27 and TRBJ2-7, with 8 bases fitting TRBD1. Germline CDR1 MNHEY, CDR2 SMNVEV (reference sequence). The CDR3 consists of 15 residues. V shed 5 bases, J shed 4 bases, and the junction held 10 bases outside the gene matches. DNA for the CDR3: TGTGCCAGCAGTCCCCGGGACAGGACATCGTACGAGCAGTACTTC. This codes for CASSPRDRTSYEQYF.

This clonotype was detected ten times or more. V is TRBV4-2 and J is TRBJ1-2; TRBD1 aligns across 8 bases. V was clipped by 1 base and J by 8 bases; unmatched bases: 6. Germline V gene data show CDR1 as LGHNA and CDR2 as YNFKEQ. The CDR3 has 14 amino acids. The CDR3 sequence: CASSQAGQGGGYTF. CDR3 coding DNA: TGTGCCAGCAGCCAAGCTGGACAGGGTGGAGGCTACACCTTC.

This clonotype was found many times. The chain employs TRBV5-1 and TRBJ2-1; 7 nucleotides align to TRBD2. Germline CDR1 and CDR2: SGHRS and YFSETQ. V was pared by 0 bases and J by 3 bases, with 3 bases of the junction left unmatched. CDR3 length equals 15 residues. The CDR3 sequence is CASSLEGGNYNEQFF. Written as DNA, the CDR3 is TGCGCCAGCAGCTTGGAGGGAGGGAACTACAATGAGCAGTTCTTC.

This clonotype came up many times. The V call is TRBV30, the J call TRBJ2-7; TRBD1 aligns across 7 bases. Germline CDR1 is GTSNPN and CDR2 is SVGIG (reference sequence). The CDR3 totals 13 residues. Trimming took 3 bases from V and 3 from J; bases not matched to a gene: 5. CDR3 nucleotide sequence: TGTGCCTGGAGAGGTGCAGGGGGCTACGAGCAGTACGTC. Translation gives CAWRGAGGYEQYV.

The chain carries TRBV5-1 and TRBJ2-4; TRBD2 might be the D (6 bases). Deletions cut 4 bases from V and 3 bases from J, with 17 bases between. Germline V gene sequence: CDR1 SGHRS, CDR2 YFSETQ. The CDR3 extends over 16 amino acids. The CDR3 region is CASSRELERNKNIQYF. The CDR3 bases are TGCGCCAGCAGCCGGGAGCTGGAGCGGAACAAAAACATTCAGTACTTC.